The next 23 T cell receptor beta chains were all read from a single sample in a study of neurological immune-mediated disorders. TCRdb used MiXCR to reprocess the 5' RACE reads, holding one entry per CDR3 protein. This repertoire shows 120,000 or so distinct CDR3 sequences, roughly 3.2% found once; its top ten account for roughly 1.3%. Sequenced input: PBMCs. These receptors all come from a woman in her twenties or thirties with multiple sclerosis.

This clonotype has at least ten counts. The chain couples TRBV7-2 to TRBJ1-2; D ambiguous. Germline CDR1 reads SGHTA; CDR2 reads FQGNSA. V was trimmed by 5 bases and J by 0 bases, leaving 10 bases between them. The CDR3 length is 14 residues. The CDR3 DNA sequence: TGTGCCAGCAGCACCGACGGAGCTAACTATGGCTACACCTTC. This translates into CASSTDGANYGYTF.

This clonotype has ten or more counts. CDR3 residues: CSARVGQGDIQYF. The CDR3 nucleotides read TGCAGTGCTAGAGTGGGGCAGGGGGACATTCAGTACTTC. The chain uses TRBV20-1 and TRBJ2-4; TRBD1 agrees at 7 bases. Germline V CDR1 and CDR2: DFQATT, SNEGSKA (reference sequence). The CDR3 sequence is 13 residues long. Germline trimming cut 1 base from V and 8 bases from J; bases unmatched to any gene: 5.

The chain carries TRBV18 and TRBJ2-7; D is uncertain. Trimming removed 6 bases from V and 0 bases from J, with 9 bases in between. CDR1 is KGHSH and CDR2 is LQKENI in the germline V gene. This CDR3 is 13 amino acids long. The CDR3: CASSGQLSYEQYF. The CDR3 DNA is TGTGCCAGCTCGGGTCAGCTCTCCTACGAGCAGTACTTC.

There are many counts of this clonotype. V gene TRBV5-5 combines with J gene TRBJ2-7; no clear D. The germline V gene encodes CDR1 SGHKS and CDR2 YYEKEE (reference sequence). V lost 3 bases and J 5 bases, leaving 12 bases between the germline ends. There are 13 residues in the CDR3. The CDR3 DNA sequence: TGTGCCAGCAGCTGGTGGGAACCGGACGAGCAGTACTTC. Amino acid sequence: CASSWWEPDEQYF. The full variable domain, rest sourced from reference TRBV5-5 and TRBJ2-7, is DAGVTQSPTHLIKTRGQQVTLRCSPISGHKSVSWYQQVLGQGPQFIFQYYEKEERGRGNFPDRFSARQFPNYSSELNVNALLLGDSALYLCASSWWEPDEQYFGPGTRLTVT.

In its sample, this clonotype was seen many times. This chain links TRBV10-2 with TRBJ1-1; TRBD1 might be the D (5 bases). The CDR3 consists of 13 residues. Germline lookup yields CDR1 WSHSY and CDR2 SAAADI. Trimming shortened V by 4 bases and J by 8 bases, and 14 bases separated the two germline ends. Here the CDR3 DNA reads TGCGCCAGCAGTGCGGCAGCCGGGACGGAAGCTTTCTTT. Amino acids: CASSAAAGTEAFF.

This clonotype showed up many times. The CDR3 region has the DNA TGCAGTGCTAGTGCCCAGGGGGTTGGGACTGAAGCTTTCTTT. It encodes CSASAQGVGTEAFF. V gene TRBV20-1 combines with J gene TRBJ1-1; 7 positions match TRBD1. The CDR3 consists of 14 residues. Per germline, CDR1 DFQATT and CDR2 SNEGSKA (reference sequence). The V and J ends lost 3 bases and 5 bases, in that order; junction bases with no gene match: 9.

At least ten counts were recorded for this clonotype. The chain combines TRBV7-9 with TRBJ1-1; D remains ambiguous. This CDR3 is 13 amino acids long. The V gene lost 6 bases and the J gene lost 6 bases, with 14 bases spanning the gap. The germline V gene encodes CDR1 SEHNR and CDR2 FQNEAQ (reference sequence). The CDR3 nucleotides read TGTGCCAGCAGTAACGGACCTCTCGCTGAAGCTTTCTTT. Protein product: CASSNGPLAEAFF. Full variable domain (outside the CDR3, taken from reference TRBV7-9 and TRBJ1-1): DTGVSQNPRHKITKRGQNVTFRCDPISEHNRLYWYRQTLGQGPEFLTYFQNEAQLEKSRLLSDRFSAERPKGSFSTLEIQRTEQGDSAMYLCASSNGPLAEAFFGQGTRLTVV.

This clonotype has at least ten counts. The V gene is TRBV7-2, the J gene TRBJ1-5; tentative D call: TRBD1 (5 bases). Trimming pared 5 bases from V and 6 bases from J, leaving 11 bases between. This CDR3 is built from 13 residues. CDR1 and CDR2 (germline): SGHTA, FQGNSA. The CDR3 bases are TGTGCCAGCAGCAAGAGGGGAGGTCAGCCCCAGCATTTT. Its protein product is CASSKRGGQPQHF.

This clonotype was counted at least ten times. The CDR3 DNA is TGTGCCAGCAGGCCTTTCCAGGAAACTGAAGCTTTCTTT. Amino acids: CASRPFQETEAFF. The V gene is TRBV7-9, the J gene TRBJ1-1; D is undetermined. The germline V gene encodes CDR1 SEHNR and CDR2 FQNEAQ (reference sequence). V was pared by 6 bases and J by 5 bases, with 13 bases between. The CDR3 is 13 residues long.

This clonotype was picked up many times. The chain uses TRBV7-2 and TRBJ2-5; D is possibly TRBD1 or TRBD2 (5 bases each). The CDR3 is made up of 15 amino acids. The V and J ends lost 1 base and 5 bases respectively, with 14 bases between them. Germline values: CDR1 SGHTA, CDR2 FQGNSA. The DNA for the CDR3 is TGTGCCAGCAGCTTAGACCGGGGCCTGGGGGAGACCCAGTACTTC. Its translation is CASSLDRGLGETQYF.

This clonotype has ten or more counts. The chain employs TRBV20-1 and TRBJ2-7, with TRBD2 identical over 10 bases. The germline V gene encodes CDR1 DFQATT and CDR2 SNEGSKA (reference sequence). The CDR3 consists of 16 residues. Unmatched junction bases numbered 15, after V lost 3 bases and J lost 7 bases. The CDR3 nucleotides read TGCAGTGCTAGGGGGAGGCCTAGCGGGAGCTCCTGGGAGCAGTACTTC. Encoded protein: CSARGRPSGSSWEQYF.

V gene TRBV19 combines with J gene TRBJ2-7; 7 bases align to TRBD1. Per germline, CDR1 LNHDA and CDR2 SQIVND (reference sequence). The CDR3 totals 14 residues. V shed 3 bases and J 2 bases; nucleotides not matched to a gene: 4. The CDR3 region is CASSMETGTYEQYF. The DNA of the CDR3 is TGTGCCAGTAGTATGGAGACAGGGACCTACGAGCAGTACTTC.

This clonotype was recorded at least ten times. The J gene is TRBJ2-7, the V gene TRBV10-3; either TRBD1 or TRBD2 may fit D (6 bases each). This CDR3 has 14 residues. V gave up 3 bases and J gave up 9 bases, with 18 bases separating them. Germline V gene sequence: CDR1 ENHRY, CDR2 SYGVKD. The CDR3: CAISENREDSGQYF. The CDR3 DNA reads TGTGCCATCAGTGAAAACAGGGAGGACTCAGGGCAGTACTTC.

This clonotype was seen at least ten times. The gene calls are TRBV20-1 and TRBJ2-5; 9 nucleotides line up with TRBD2. The J segment lost 5 bases and the V segment lost 3 bases, leaving 10 bases of the junction unmatched. Germline values: CDR1 DFQATT, CDR2 SNEGSKA (reference sequence). This CDR3 contains 15 residues. CDR3 region: CSASFPSGMGETQYF. The CDR3 DNA reads as TGCAGTGCTAGCTTCCCTAGCGGGATGGGGGAGACCCAGTACTTC.

This clonotype occurred many times. This chain links TRBV5-1 with TRBJ2-6, with no clear D. The CDR3 runs 14 residues. Germline loops: CDR1 SGHRS, CDR2 YFSETQ. The V and J ends lost 4 bases and 0 bases respectively, with 5 bases between them. The CDR3 DNA reads TGCGCCAGCAGCCCTTACTCTGGGGCCAACGTCCTGACTTTC. Its protein is CASSPYSGANVLTF.

This clonotype appeared many times. The genes are TRBV12-3 or TRBV12-4 and TRBJ1-1, with a possible D match to TRBD1 (5 bases). V lost 6 bases and J 2 bases, leaving 13 bases between the germline ends. The length of the CDR3 is 14 residues. The CDR3 DNA is TGTGCCAGCAGCCCATCCAGGGACAACACTGAAGCTTTCTTT. Translation: CASSPSRDNTEAFF.

There are many counts of this clonotype. The chain carries TRBV6-2 or TRBV6-3 and TRBJ1-5, with 10 positions matching TRBD1. J lost 6 bases, V lost 0 bases, and 5 bases had no gene match. There are 16 residues in the CDR3. Germline V lookup: CDR1 MNHEY, CDR2 SVGEGT. CDR3 DNA: TGTGCCAGCAGTTACTCGCAGGACAGGGGGATTCAGCCCCAGCATTTT. It translates to CASSYSQDRGIQPQHF.

In its sample, this clonotype was seen many times. The chain joins TRBV19 to TRBJ2-2; D gene ambiguous. Germline V gene data show CDR1 as LNHDA and CDR2 as SQIVND (reference sequence). The CDR3 extends over 14 amino acids. Trimming took off 4 bases at V and 5 bases at J, with 11 bases between the two ends. The CDR3 sequence is CASSRQVVTGELFF. In nucleotides, the CDR3 is TGTGCCAGTAGTAGACAAGTAGTTACCGGGGAGCTGTTTTTT.

This clonotype was observed a handful of times. With a much larger clone just one base away, this may be a read error. The genes are TRBV14 and TRBJ2-7; D gene unclear. V lost 0 bases and J lost 3, with 6 bases in between. The length of the CDR3 is 13 residues. Germline lookup yields CDR1 SGHDN and CDR2 FVKESK. The chain's CDR3 is CASSQDLGYEQYF. The CDR3 region has the DNA TGTGCCAGCAGCCAAGATTTAGGCTACGAGCAGTACTTC. The full variable domain, completed using reference TRBV14 and TRBJ2-7, is EAGVTQFPSHSVIEKGQTVTLRCDPISGHDNLYWYRRVMGKEIKFLLHFVKESKQDESGMPNNRFLAERTGGTYSTLKVQPAELEDSGVYFCASSQDLGYEQYFGPGTRLTVT.

The table lists this clonotype with many counts. The J gene is TRBJ2-7, the V gene TRBV15, with 10 bases matching TRBD2. The CDR3 runs to 15 residues. With 5 bases clipped from V and 2 bases from J, the junction kept 6 bases outside the gene matches. CDR1 and CDR2 (germline): LNHNV, YYDKDF (reference sequence). The CDR3 bases are TGTGCCACCAGCGAGGGGCTAGCGGGAGCCTACGAGCAGTACTTC. Amino acids: CATSEGLAGAYEQYF.

This clonotype was counted ten times or more. The chain employs TRBV14 and TRBJ2-2, with D unresolved. V lost 3 bases and J 1 base, leaving 3 bases between the germline ends. This CDR3 has 13 residues. CDR1 is SGHDN and CDR2 is FVKESK in the germline V gene. CDR3 amino acids: CASSQRNTGELFF. The CDR3 nucleotides read TGTGCCAGCAGCCAGAGGAACACCGGGGAGCTGTTTTTT.

This clonotype was observed many times. The chain is built from TRBV25-1 and TRBJ1-1, with D unresolved. Trimming pared 9 bases from V and 4 bases from J, leaving 15 bases between. The CDR3 is 13 amino acids. Germline V CDR1 and CDR2: MGHDK, SYGVNS. In DNA, the CDR3 is TGTGCCAGTATCAAGGCAGGCGCCACTGAAGCTTTCTTT. Protein: CASIKAGATEAFF.

This clonotype was observed many times. The V and J genes are TRBV3-1 and TRBJ1-1; D is undetermined. Germline CDR1 reads LGHDT; CDR2 reads YNNKEL (reference sequence). V dropped 4 bases and J dropped 1 base, with 7 bases sitting between them. The CDR3 is 13 residues long. In DNA, the CDR3 is TGTGCCAGCAGCCGAGTAGAGAACACTGAAGCTTTCTTT. Protein sequence: CASSRVENTEAFF.